The next 18 T cell receptor beta chains were all read from a single sample in a study of cytomegalovirus exposure and HLA in healthy donors. Amplification used 60 Vbeta primers and 13 Jbeta primers. Repertoires were generated with immunoSEQ multiplex PCR, while TCRdb's copy carries only in-frame clones and drops some. Among about 73,000 clones listed, 67% were seen once. The specimen sequenced was PBMCs. The receptor source for this set is a woman aged 45-65 years in good health and CMV-seropositive.

This clone was seen a single time. The genes are TRBV27 and TRBJ1-1; D is undetermined. The CDR3 has 13 residues. The V end lost 0 bases, the J end lost 0 bases, and 2 bases lay between the germline ends. CDR1 and CDR2 from the germline V gene are MNHEY and SMNVEV (reference sequence). CDR3 nucleotide sequence: TGTGCCAGCAGTTTATCCGTGAACACTGAAGCTTTCTTT. It is translated as CASSLSVNTEAFF.

This clone has a handful of counts. V gene TRBV29-1 combines with J gene TRBJ2-1; 7 bases agree with TRBD2. Germline V CDR1 and CDR2: SQVTM, ANQGSEA. J lost 4 bases, V lost 6 bases, and 6 bases had no gene match. The CDR3 loop spans 13 amino acids. Here the CDR3 DNA reads TGCAGCGTACCCAGCGGGGTTTACAATGAGCAGTTCTTC. The encoded protein is CSVPSGVYNEQFF.

This clone was seen more than once but under ten times. The chain couples TRBV7-9 to TRBJ1-6, with 7 bases matching TRBD1. Unmatched junction bases numbered 19, after V lost 7 bases and J lost 7 bases. CDR1 and CDR2 from the germline V gene are SEHNR and FQNEAQ (reference sequence). This CDR3 is 18 amino acids long. CDR3 sequence: CASNIIRDRSFWNSPLHF. DNA for the CDR3: TGTGCCAGCAACATAATTCGGGACAGATCCTTTTGGAATTCACCCCTCCACTTT.

CDR3: CASSFSQQGRQPQHF. The CDR3 region has the DNA TGTGCCAGCAGCTTTAGTCAACAGGGGAGACAGCCCCAGCATTTT. The chain recombines TRBV5-6 with TRBJ1-5; TRBD1 matches 7 bases. Germline assignment: CDR1 SGHDT and CDR2 YYEEEE. The CDR3 runs to 15 residues. V lost 2 bases, J lost 7 bases, and 9 bases stayed unmatched.

The V gene is TRBV4-1, the J gene TRBJ2-3; 7 nucleotides match TRBD2. The CDR3 is 15 residues long. The trim removed 1 base at V and 3 bases at J, leaving 4 bases unmatched. Germline V gene sequence: CDR1 MGHRA, CDR2 YSYEKL. The CDR3 region is CASSQVGLETDTQYF. CDR3 nucleotide sequence: TGCGCCAGCAGCCAAGTTGGACTAGAAACAGATACGCAGTATTTT.

The rearrangement uses TRBV6-1 and TRBJ2-3; D is unresolved. Germline V gives CDR1 MNHNS, CDR2 SASEGT. The germline V and J ends were trimmed by 3 bases and 0 bases, with 7 bases remaining between them. CDR3 size: 14 residues. The CDR3 bases are TGTGCCAGCAGTGAGCAGATTAGCACAGATACGCAGTATTTT. It is translated as CASSEQISTDTQYF.

The chain combines TRBV5-1 with TRBJ1-6; D is perhaps TRBD1 (5 bases). The V and J ends lost 0 bases and 3 bases respectively, with 13 bases between them. The CDR3 consists of 17 residues. CDR1 SGHRS and CDR2 YFSETQ come from the germline V gene. The CDR3 here is CASSLAARGNYNSPLHF. In nucleotides, the CDR3 is TGCGCCAGCAGCTTGGCGGCGCGGGGGAACTATAATTCACCCCTCCACTTT. The whole variable domain, remainder taken from reference TRBV5-1 and TRBJ1-6, is KAGVTQTPRYLIKTRGQQVTLSCSPISGHRSVSWYQQTPGQGLQFLFEYFSETQRNKGNFPGRFSGRQFSNSRSEMNVSTLELGDSALYLCASSLAARGNYNSPLHFGNGTRLTVT.

The chain uses TRBV6-5 and TRBJ2-3; D may be TRBD2 (5 bases). Trimming took 0 bases from V and 4 from J, leaving 5 bases between them. This CDR3 spans 13 amino acids. Germline V CDR1 and CDR2: MNHEY, SVGAGI. The DNA of the CDR3 is TGTGCCAGCAGTTACTCTAGCGCAGATACGCAGTATTTT. Translating gives CASSYSSADTQYF.

The chain couples TRBV7-3 to TRBJ2-5, with D unresolved. V was clipped by 1 base and J by 3 bases, with 9 bases between them. CDR3 length: 14 residues. Germline lookup yields CDR1 SGHTA and CDR2 FQGTGA. The CDR3 DNA sequence: TGTGCCAGCAGCTTAATCGGCGGAGAAGAGACCCAGTACTTC. Its translation is CASSLIGGEETQYF.

This clone was observed a handful of times. V and J are TRBV9 and TRBJ2-3; D not resolved. Germline-derived CDR1 and CDR2 are SGDLS and YYNGEE. Deletions cut 1 base from V and 0 bases from J, with 6 bases between. The CDR3 has 14 amino acids. The CDR3 sequence is CASSVPTSTDTQYF. The CDR3 nucleotides are TGTGCCAGCAGCGTACCGACTAGCACAGATACGCAGTATTTT.

This chain joins TRBV28 and TRBJ1-6; a weak D match, TRBD1 (6 bases). V lost 6 bases, J lost 10 bases, and 13 bases lay in between. The CDR3 has 13 residues. Germline V CDR1 and CDR2: MDHEN, SYDVKM. DNA of the CDR3: TGTGCCAGCAGACAGTACCAGGGGTCACCCCTCCACTTT. The encoded protein is CASRQYQGSPLHF.

Note on this clone: The junction departs from germline at one end; a sequencing error may be responsible. The chain combines TRBV7-9 with TRBJ2-1; 7 bases agree with TRBD1. Germline loops: CDR1 SEHNR, CDR2 FQNEAQ (reference sequence). The CDR3 extends over 15 amino acids. CDR3 residues: CSSSLPGQNYNEQFF. CDR3 coding DNA: TGTTCCAGCAGCTTGCCGGGACAGAATTACAATGAGCAGTTCTTC.

The chain recombines TRBV30 with TRBJ2-1, with D tentatively TRBD1 (6 bases). The CDR3 contains 13 residues. The germline gives CDR1 GTSNPN, CDR2 SVGIG (reference sequence). V lost 2 bases to trimming and J lost 10 bases, with 15 bases between them. Written as DNA, the CDR3 is TGTGCCTGGAGTCTCGGCAGGGGCATAGAGCAGTTCTTC. Protein sequence: CAWSLGRGIEQFF.

This clone has just a few counts. The chain employs TRBV7-2 and TRBJ1-5; TRBD1 matches at 8 bases. This CDR3 is built from 15 residues. Germline loops: CDR1 SGHTA, CDR2 FQGNSA. With 2 bases clipped from V and 5 bases from J, the junction kept 5 bases outside the gene matches. CDR3 sequence reads: CASSLSGTGYQPQHF. CDR3 bases: TGTGCCAGCAGCTTATCCGGGACAGGATATCAGCCCCAGCATTTT. The variable domain in full, completed from reference TRBV7-2 and TRBJ1-5, reads GAGVSQSPSNKVTEKGKDVELRCDPISGHTALYWYRQSLGQGLEFLIYFQGNSAPDKSGLPSDRFSAERTGGSVSTLTIQRTQQEDSAVYLCASSLSGTGYQPQHFGDGTRLSIL.

The chain employs TRBV10-3 and TRBJ1-1, with 8 bases lining up with TRBD1. The CDR3 is made up of 14 amino acids. V was clipped by 1 base and J by 4 bases; unmatched bases: 2. Germline values: CDR1 ENHRY, CDR2 SYGVKD. The CDR3 sequence is CAISEWTGTTEAFF. The DNA of the CDR3 is TGTGCCATCAGTGAGTGGACAGGGACCACTGAAGCTTTCTTT.

This clone was counted a few times. This chain links TRBV7-8 with TRBJ2-3; TRBD2 might be the D (6 bases). V gave up 5 bases and J gave up 0 bases, with 15 bases separating them. The CDR3 runs to 16 residues. The germline CDR1 and CDR2 sequences are SGHVS and FQNEAQ. In DNA form, the CDR3 reads TGTGCCAGCAGCGCCCTTGGGGGAGGTAGCACAGATACGCAGTATTTT. Translation: CASSALGGGSTDTQYF.

The chain links TRBV9 to TRBJ2-1; 15 bases map to TRBD2. The V and J ends lost 2 bases and 9 bases, in that order; junction bases with no gene match: 3. CDR1 is SGDLS, CDR2 YYNGEE, per germline. CDR3 size: 15 residues. The CDR3 coding sequence is TGTGCCAGCAGCGTGGGGACTAGCGGGGGGAGTGAGCAGTTCTTC. It codes for CASSVGTSGGSEQFF.

This chain links TRBV7-3 with TRBJ2-3, with 10 bases lining up with TRBD1. Germline-derived CDR1 and CDR2 are SGHTA and FQGTGA. The trim removed 5 bases at V and 2 bases at J, leaving 16 bases unmatched. There are 19 residues in the CDR3. CDR3 coding DNA: TGTGCCAGCAGCCCGGGACAGGGGTCCGCCCCGATCGACACAGATACGCAGTATTTT. This sequence encodes CASSPGQGSAPIDTDTQYF.